Sequencing of this T cell receptor (beta chain) was carried out in a study of T cells in Graves' hyperthyroidism and ophthalmopathy. This clonotype was seen a handful of times. The CDR3 regions of TCR beta were amplified from RNA transcripts. The HTBI primer set drove a first-round RT-PCR of the TCR CDR3. In TCRdb, the multiplex PCR reads were re-called with MiXCR into one record per CDR3 protein. The sample lists some 350,000 distinct CDR3 sequences, roughly an eighth occurring once. V lost 2 bases and J lost 0, with 11 bases in between. CDR3 size: 15 residues. Germline V lookup: CDR1 SGHTA, CDR2 FQGNSA.

This TCR derives from a woman between 40 and 55 years old with Graves' ophthalmopathy. The chain joins TRBV7-2 to TRBJ2-7; maybe TRBD2 (5 bases). Sequencing input: blood. Written as DNA, the CDR3 is TGTGCCAGCAGCTTACGAATGGGAGTCTCCTACGAGCAGTACTTC. It yields the protein CASSLRMGVSYEQYF.